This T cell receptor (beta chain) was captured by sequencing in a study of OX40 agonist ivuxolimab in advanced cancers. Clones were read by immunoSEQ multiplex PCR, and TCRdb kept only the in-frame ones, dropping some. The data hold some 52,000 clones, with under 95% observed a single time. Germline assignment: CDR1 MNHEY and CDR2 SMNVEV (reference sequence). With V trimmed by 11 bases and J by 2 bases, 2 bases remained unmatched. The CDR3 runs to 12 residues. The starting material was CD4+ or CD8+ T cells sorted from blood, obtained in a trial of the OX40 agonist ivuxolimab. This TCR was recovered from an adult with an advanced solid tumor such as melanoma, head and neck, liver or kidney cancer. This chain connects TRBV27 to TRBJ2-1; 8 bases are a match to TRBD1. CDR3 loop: CASQGAYNEQFF. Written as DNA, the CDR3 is TGTGCCTCACAGGGGGCCTACAATGAGCAGTTCTTC.